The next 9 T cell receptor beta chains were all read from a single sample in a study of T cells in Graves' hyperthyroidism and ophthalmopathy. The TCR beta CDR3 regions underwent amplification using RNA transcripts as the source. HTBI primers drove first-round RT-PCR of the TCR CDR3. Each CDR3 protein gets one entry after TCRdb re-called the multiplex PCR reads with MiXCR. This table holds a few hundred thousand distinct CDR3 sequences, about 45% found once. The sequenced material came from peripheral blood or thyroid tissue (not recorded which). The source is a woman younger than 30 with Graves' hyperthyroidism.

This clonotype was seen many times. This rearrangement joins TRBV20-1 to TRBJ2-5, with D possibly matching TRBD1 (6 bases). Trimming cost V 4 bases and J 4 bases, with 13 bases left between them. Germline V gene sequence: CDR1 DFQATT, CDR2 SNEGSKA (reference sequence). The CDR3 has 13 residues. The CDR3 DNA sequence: TGCAGTGCTACCCGGACGACAGGAGAGACCCAGTACTTC. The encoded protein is CSATRTTGETQYF.

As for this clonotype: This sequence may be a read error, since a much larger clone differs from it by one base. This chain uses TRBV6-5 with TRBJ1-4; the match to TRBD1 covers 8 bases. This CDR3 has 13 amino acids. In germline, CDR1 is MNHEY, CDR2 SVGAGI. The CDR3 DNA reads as TGTGTCGCTGGGGGGACAGGAAATGAAAAACTGTTTTTT. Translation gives CVAGGTGNEKLFF.

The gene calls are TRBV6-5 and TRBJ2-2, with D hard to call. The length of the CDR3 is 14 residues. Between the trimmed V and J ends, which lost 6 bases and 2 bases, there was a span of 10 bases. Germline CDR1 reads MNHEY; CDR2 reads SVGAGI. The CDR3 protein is CASRFQPNTGELFF. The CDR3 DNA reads TGTGCCAGCAGGTTCCAACCCAACACCGGGGAGCTGTTTTTT.

CDR3 loop: CASSARDQGTANYGYTF. The CDR3 DNA sequence: TGCGCCAGCAGTGCTAGAGATCAGGGGACCGCTAACTATGGCTACACCTTC. This chain joins TRBV10-2 and TRBJ1-2; perhaps TRBD1 as D (6 bases). This CDR3 is 17 amino acids long. Germline V gene lookup returns CDR1 WSHSY and CDR2 SAAADI. Trimming pared 4 bases from V and 0 bases from J, leaving 18 bases between.

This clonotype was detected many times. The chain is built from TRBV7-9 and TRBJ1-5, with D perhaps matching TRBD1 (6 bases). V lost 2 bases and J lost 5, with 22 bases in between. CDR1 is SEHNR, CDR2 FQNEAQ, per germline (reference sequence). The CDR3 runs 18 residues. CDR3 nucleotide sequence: TGTGCCAGCAGCTTATTCCGGGGGGGCAGGGCTTCCGATCAGCCCCAGCATTTT. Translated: CASSLFRGGRASDQPQHF.

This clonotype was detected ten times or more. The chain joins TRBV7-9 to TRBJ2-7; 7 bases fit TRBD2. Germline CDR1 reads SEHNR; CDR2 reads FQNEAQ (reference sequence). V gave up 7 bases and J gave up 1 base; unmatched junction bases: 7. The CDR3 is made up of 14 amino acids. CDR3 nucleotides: TGTGCCAGCATCCCTTCGGGGGGATCCTACGAGCAGTACTTC. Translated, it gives CASIPSGGSYEQYF.

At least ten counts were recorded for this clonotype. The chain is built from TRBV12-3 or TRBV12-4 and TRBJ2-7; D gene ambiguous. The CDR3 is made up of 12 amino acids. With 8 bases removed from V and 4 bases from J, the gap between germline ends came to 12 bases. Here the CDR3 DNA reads TGTGCCAGCGGCCAGGAAACTTACGAGCAGTACTTC. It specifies CASGQETYEQYF.

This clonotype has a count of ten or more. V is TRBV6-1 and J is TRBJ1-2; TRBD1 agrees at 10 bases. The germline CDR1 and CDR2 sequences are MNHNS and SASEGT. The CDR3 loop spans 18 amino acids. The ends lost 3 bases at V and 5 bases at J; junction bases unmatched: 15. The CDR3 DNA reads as TGTGCCAGCAGTGAGAGTCAGGTCCCGGGACAGGGGAAGTATGGCTACACCTTC. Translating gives CASSESQVPGQGKYGYTF.

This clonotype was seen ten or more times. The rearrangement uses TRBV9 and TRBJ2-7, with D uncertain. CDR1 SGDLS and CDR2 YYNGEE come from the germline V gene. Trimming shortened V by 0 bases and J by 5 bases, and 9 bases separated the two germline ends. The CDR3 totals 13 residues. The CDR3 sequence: CASSVDYRDEQYF. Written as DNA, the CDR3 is TGTGCCAGCAGCGTAGATTACCGGGACGAGCAGTACTTC.